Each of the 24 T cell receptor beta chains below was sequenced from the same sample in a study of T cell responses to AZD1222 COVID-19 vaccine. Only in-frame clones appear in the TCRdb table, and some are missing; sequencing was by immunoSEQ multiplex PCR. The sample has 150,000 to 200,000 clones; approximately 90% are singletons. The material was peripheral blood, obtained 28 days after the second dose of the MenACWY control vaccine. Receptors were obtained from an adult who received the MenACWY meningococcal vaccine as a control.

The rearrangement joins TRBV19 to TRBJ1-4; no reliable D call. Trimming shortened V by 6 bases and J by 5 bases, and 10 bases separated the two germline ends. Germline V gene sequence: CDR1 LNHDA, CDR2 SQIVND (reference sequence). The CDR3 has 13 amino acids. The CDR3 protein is CASRADKNEKLFF. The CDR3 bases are TGTGCCAGTAGAGCAGATAAGAATGAAAAACTGTTTTTT.

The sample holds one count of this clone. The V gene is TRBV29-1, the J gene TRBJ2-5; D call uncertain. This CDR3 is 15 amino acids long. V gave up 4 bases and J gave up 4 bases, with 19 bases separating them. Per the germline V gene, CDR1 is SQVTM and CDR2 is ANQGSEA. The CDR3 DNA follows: TGCAGCGTTGTGACCAACACCCGGTCCTCAGAGACCCAGTACTTC. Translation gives CSVVTNTRSSETQYF.

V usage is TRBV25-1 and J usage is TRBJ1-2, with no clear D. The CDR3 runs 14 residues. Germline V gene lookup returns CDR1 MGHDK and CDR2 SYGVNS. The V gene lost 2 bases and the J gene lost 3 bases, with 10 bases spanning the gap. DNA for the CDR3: TGTGCCAGCAGTGAAATAGGCCGAGACTATGGCTACACCTTC. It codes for CASSEIGRDYGYTF.

CDR3 sequence reads: CASTSLTGSGIRNEQFF. The DNA of the CDR3 is TGCGCCAGCACCTCCTTGACGGGTAGCGGGATCCGTAATGAGCAGTTCTTC. This chain joins TRBV10-2 and TRBJ2-1; 8 bases agree with TRBD2. This CDR3 is built from 17 residues. V lost 7 bases and J lost 7; bases outside the gene matches: 18. From germline, CDR1 is WSHSY and CDR2 SAAADI.

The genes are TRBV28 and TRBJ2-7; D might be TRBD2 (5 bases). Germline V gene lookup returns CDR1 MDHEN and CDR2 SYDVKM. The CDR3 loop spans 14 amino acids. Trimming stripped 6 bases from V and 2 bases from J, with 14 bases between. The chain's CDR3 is CASSPDLGAYEQYF. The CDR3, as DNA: TGTGCCAGCAGCCCGGACCTGGGAGCCTACGAGCAGTACTTC.

CDR3 protein: CASSLRSLVTRGGNSPLHF. The CDR3 region has the DNA TGTGCCAGCAGCTTAAGGTCTTTGGTCACCAGGGGCGGTAATTCACCCCTCCACTTT. This chain connects TRBV11-2 to TRBJ1-6; D perhaps matches TRBD1 (6 bases). V lost 2 bases and J lost 6, with 23 bases in between. The CDR3 consists of 19 residues. The germline CDR1 and CDR2 sequences are SGHAT and FQNNGV. The whole variable domain, filled in from reference TRBV11-2 and TRBJ1-6, reads EAGVAQSPRYKIIEKRQSVAFWCNPISGHATLYWYQQILGQGPKLLIQFQNNGVVDDSQLPKDRFSAERLKGVDSTLKIQPAKLEDSAVYLCASSLRSLVTRGGNSPLHFGNGTRLTVT.

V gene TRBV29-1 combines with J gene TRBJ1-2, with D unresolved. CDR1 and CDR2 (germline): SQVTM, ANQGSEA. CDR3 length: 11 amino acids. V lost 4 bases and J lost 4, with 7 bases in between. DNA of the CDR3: TGCAGCGTTGCGGCACGCTATGGCTACACCTTC. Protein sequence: CSVAARYGYTF. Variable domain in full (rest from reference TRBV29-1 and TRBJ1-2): SAVISQKPSRDICQRGTSLTIQCQVDSQVTMMFWYRQQPGQSLTLIATANQGSEATYESGFVIDKFPISRPNLTFSTLTVSNMSPEDSSIYLCSVAARYGYTFGSGTRLTVV.

The CDR3 nucleotides are TGTGCCAGCAGCCAAGAGTGGACTCGAGATACGCAGTATTTT. This translates into CASSQEWTRDTQYF. The rearrangement uses TRBV3-1 (or the pseudogene TRBV3-2) and TRBJ2-3, with D maybe TRBD2 (5 bases). Germline loops: CDR1 LGHDT, CDR2 YNNKEL (reference sequence). Trimming stripped 0 bases from V and 5 bases from J, with 9 bases between. The CDR3 spans 14 residues.

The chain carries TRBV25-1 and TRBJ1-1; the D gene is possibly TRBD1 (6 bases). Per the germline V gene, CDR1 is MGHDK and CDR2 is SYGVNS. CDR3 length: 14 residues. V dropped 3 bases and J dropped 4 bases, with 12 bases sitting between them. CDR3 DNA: TGTGCCAGCAGTGACCCAGGACAGCTCACTGAAGCTTTCTTT. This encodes CASSDPGQLTEAFF.

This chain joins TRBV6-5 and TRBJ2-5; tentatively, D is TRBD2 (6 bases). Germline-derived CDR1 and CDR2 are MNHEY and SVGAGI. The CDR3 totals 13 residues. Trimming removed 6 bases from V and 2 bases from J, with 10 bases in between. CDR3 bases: TGTGCCAGCAGGACCGGGACTCAAGAGACCCAGTACTTC. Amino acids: CASRTGTQETQYF.

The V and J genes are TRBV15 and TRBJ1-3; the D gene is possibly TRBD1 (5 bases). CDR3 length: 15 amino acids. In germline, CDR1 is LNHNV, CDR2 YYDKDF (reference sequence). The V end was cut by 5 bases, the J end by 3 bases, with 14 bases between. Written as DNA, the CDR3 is TGTGCCACCAGCGACTTAGGGGAACTTGGAAACACCATATATTTT. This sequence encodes CATSDLGELGNTIYF.

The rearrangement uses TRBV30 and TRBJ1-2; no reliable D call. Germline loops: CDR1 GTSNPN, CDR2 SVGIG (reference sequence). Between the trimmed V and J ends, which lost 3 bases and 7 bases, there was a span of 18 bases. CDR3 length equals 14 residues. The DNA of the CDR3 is TGTGCCTGGAGGGGAAACGGCGGCGTGGGTGGCTACACCTTC. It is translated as CAWRGNGGVGGYTF. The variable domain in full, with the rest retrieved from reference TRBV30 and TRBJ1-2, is SQTIHQWPATLVQPVGSPLSLECTVEGTSNPNLYWYRQAAGRGLQLLFYSVGIGQISSEVPQNLSASRPQDRQFILSSKKLLLSDSGFYLCAWRGNGGVGGYTFGSGTRLTVV.

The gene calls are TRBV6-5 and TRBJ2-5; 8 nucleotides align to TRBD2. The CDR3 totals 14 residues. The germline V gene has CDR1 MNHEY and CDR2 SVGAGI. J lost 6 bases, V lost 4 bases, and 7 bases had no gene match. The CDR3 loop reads CASSFPTSEKTQYF. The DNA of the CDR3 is TGTGCCAGCAGTTTTCCGACTAGCGAAAAGACCCAGTACTTC.

The CDR3 is CASSPVGHDSPLHF. CDR3 bases: TGTGCCAGCAGCCCTGTGGGGCACGATTCACCCCTCCACTTT. This chain links TRBV9 with TRBJ1-6, with D perhaps TRBD1 (5 bases). This CDR3 contains 14 residues. CDR1 and CDR2 (germline): SGDLS, YYNGEE. The V end was cut by 4 bases, the J end by 8 bases, with 13 bases between.

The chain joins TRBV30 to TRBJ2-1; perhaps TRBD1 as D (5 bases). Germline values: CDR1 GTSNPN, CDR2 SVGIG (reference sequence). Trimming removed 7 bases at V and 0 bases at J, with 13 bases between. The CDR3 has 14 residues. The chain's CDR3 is CASQGPSSYNEQFF. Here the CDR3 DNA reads TGTGCCTCCCAGGGTCCTAGCTCCTACAATGAGCAGTTCTTC.

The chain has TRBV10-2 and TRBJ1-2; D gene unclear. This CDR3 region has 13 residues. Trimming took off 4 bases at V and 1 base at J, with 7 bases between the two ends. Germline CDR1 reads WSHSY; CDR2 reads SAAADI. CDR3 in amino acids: CASSGLHNYGYTF. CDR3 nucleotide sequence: TGCGCCAGCAGTGGACTTCATAACTATGGCTACACCTTC.

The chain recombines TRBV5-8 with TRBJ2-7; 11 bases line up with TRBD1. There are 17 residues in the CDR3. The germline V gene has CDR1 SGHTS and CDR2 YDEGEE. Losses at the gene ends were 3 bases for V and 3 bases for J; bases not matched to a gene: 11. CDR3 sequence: CASSWTNTGTGGYEQYF. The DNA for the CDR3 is TGTGCCAGCAGCTGGACCAACACCGGGACAGGGGGCTACGAGCAGTACTTC.

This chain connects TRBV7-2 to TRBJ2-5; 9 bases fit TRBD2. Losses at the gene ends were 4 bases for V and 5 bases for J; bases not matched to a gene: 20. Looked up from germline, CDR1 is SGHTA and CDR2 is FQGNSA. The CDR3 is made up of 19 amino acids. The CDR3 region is CASSSRSAGGPVVAETQYF. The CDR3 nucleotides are TGTGCCAGCAGCTCGCGGTCCGCGGGAGGGCCGGTGGTGGCCGAGACCCAGTACTTC.

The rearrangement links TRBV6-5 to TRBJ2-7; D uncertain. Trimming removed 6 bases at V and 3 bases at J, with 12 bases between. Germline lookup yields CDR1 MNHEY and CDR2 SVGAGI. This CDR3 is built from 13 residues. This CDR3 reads CASSKQSSYEQYF. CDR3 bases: TGTGCCAGCAGCAAACAGTCCAGCTACGAGCAGTACTTC.

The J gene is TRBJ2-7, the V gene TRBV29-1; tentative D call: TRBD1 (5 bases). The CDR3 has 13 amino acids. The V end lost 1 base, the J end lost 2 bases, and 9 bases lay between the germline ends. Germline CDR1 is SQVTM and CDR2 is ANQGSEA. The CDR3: CSVEGNRTYEQYF. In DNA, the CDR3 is TGCAGCGTTGAAGGAAACAGGACCTACGAGCAGTACTTC.

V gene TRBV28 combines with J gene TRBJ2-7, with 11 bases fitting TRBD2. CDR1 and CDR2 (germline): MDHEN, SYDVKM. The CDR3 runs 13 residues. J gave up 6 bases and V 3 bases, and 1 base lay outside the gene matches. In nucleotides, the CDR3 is TGTGCCAGCAGTTTTAGCGGGAGGGGCGAGCAGTACTTC. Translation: CASSFSGRGEQYF.

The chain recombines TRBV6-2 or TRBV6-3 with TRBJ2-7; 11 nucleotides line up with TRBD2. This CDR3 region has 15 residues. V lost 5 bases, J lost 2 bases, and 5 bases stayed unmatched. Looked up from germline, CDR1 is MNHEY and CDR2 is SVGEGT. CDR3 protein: CASSDGLAGTYEQYF. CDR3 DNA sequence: TGTGCCAGCAGTGACGGACTAGCGGGCACCTACGAGCAGTACTTC.

DNA of the CDR3: TGTGCCAGCAGCCAAGATGAGAGGGGGACCCAGTACTTC. Translating gives CASSQDERGTQYF. The V and J genes are TRBV3-1 (or the pseudogene TRBV3-2) and TRBJ2-5; either TRBD1 or TRBD2 may supply D (5 bases each). The CDR3 is 13 amino acids. Germline CDR1 is LGHDT and CDR2 is YNNKEL (reference sequence). Trimming removed 0 bases at V and 7 bases at J, with 9 bases between.

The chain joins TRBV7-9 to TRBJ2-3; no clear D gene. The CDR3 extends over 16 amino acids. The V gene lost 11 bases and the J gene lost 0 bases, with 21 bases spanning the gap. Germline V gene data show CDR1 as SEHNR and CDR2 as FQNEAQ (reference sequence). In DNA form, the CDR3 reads TGTGCCGCCTCCCTCTCCAGTCTCGTTAGCACAGATACGCAGTATTTT. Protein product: CAASLSSLVSTDTQYF.